This entry lists 25 T cell receptor beta chains sequenced from one sample in a study of T-cell memory formation after mild COVID-19. Each CDR3 protein gets one entry after TCRdb re-called the 5' RACE reads with MiXCR. Counted here are tens of thousands of distinct CDR3 sequences, 12% occurring once; the ten biggest clones make up 24%. The sample taken for sequencing was PBMCs or a T cell subset sorted from them (not recorded which). These receptors all come from a man between 18 and 35 years old who had mild COVID-19 (a few samples of this study predate the infection). Cell type and time point are not known.

The chain uses TRBV19 and TRBJ2-3; possible D gene TRBD2, 6 bases. This CDR3 is built from 14 residues. V lost 6 bases and J lost 8, with 18 bases in between. Germline V gene lookup returns CDR1 LNHDA and CDR2 SQIVND (reference sequence). The CDR3 loop is CASSAGPPGSTQYF. The CDR3 DNA reads as TGTGCCAGTAGCGCGGGACCCCCTGGGAGTACGCAGTATTTT.

The chain is built from TRBV27 and TRBJ1-1; tentatively, D is TRBD1 (5 bases). The V end was cut by 8 bases, the J end by 11 bases, with 21 bases between. This CDR3 is 13 amino acids long. Germline CDR1 is MNHEY and CDR2 is SMNVEV (reference sequence). This chain's CDR3 is CASGALGPSGAFF. The CDR3 DNA follows: TGTGCCAGCGGGGCCCTAGGACCGTCTGGGGCTTTCTTT.

The chain employs TRBV20-1 and TRBJ2-7; 9 bases map to TRBD2. Germline V gene lookup returns CDR1 DFQATT and CDR2 SNEGSKA (reference sequence). The CDR3 is 15 amino acids. J lost 2 bases, V lost 6 bases, and 11 bases had no gene match. CDR3 amino acids: CSAPTLLAGTYEQYF. In nucleotides, the CDR3 is TGCAGTGCGCCGACACTCCTAGCGGGGACCTACGAGCAGTACTTC.

In this sample, this clonotype turned up many times. The chain joins TRBV19 to TRBJ2-1; D remains unclear. The germline gives CDR1 LNHDA, CDR2 SQIVND (reference sequence). V dropped 8 bases and J dropped 0 bases, with 11 bases sitting between them. The CDR3 extends over 14 amino acids. The CDR3 bases are TGTGCCAGTGCATGGGGTCGCTCCTACAATGAGCAGTTCTTC. This sequence encodes CASAWGRSYNEQFF.

This clonotype occurred a few times. V gene TRBV7-9 combines with J gene TRBJ1-1; no clear D. Trimming stripped 1 base from V and 4 bases from J, with 16 bases between. The CDR3 is 16 residues long. Germline CDR1 SEHNR, CDR2 FQNEAQ (reference sequence). The DNA for the CDR3 is TGTGCCAGCAGCTTAGAAGGGTGGTACGGCGGCACTGAAGCTTTCTTT. The encoded protein is CASSLEGWYGGTEAFF.

V is TRBV18 and J is TRBJ2-7; 12 bases are shared with TRBD1. This CDR3 is 15 amino acids long. V shed 4 bases, J shed 1 base, and the junction held 2 bases outside the gene matches. Per germline, CDR1 KGHSH and CDR2 LQKENI. CDR3 bases: TGTGCCAGCTCACGGGGACAGGGGGCGTCCTACGAGCAGTACTTC. This codes for CASSRGQGASYEQYF.

This clonotype was counted ten times or more. The gene calls are TRBV4-1 and TRBJ2-7; 7 bases align to TRBD1. The CDR3 totals 15 residues. Germline V gene sequence: CDR1 MGHRA, CDR2 YSYEKL. V lost 3 bases to trimming and J lost 6 bases; unmatched junction nucleotides: 11. CDR3 sequence (DNA): TGCGCCAGCAGCCAGCGTGGGACAGAGACAGGCGAGCAGTACTTC. As protein: CASSQRGTETGEQYF.

This clonotype was seen more than once but under ten times. The chain couples TRBV29-1 to TRBJ2-3; D unclear. The CDR3 totals 14 residues. CDR1 and CDR2 from the germline V gene are SQVTM and ANQGSEA. V gave up 6 bases and J gave up 5 bases, with 18 bases separating them. The CDR3 here is CSVALSVDGDTQYF. CDR3 DNA: TGCAGCGTCGCCCTCTCTGTGGACGGAGATACGCAGTATTTT.

This clonotype was observed many times. This chain links TRBV27 with TRBJ1-1; tentative D call: TRBD1 (6 bases). CDR1 is MNHEY and CDR2 is SMNVEV in the germline V gene (reference sequence). The germline V and J ends were trimmed by 7 bases and 6 bases, with 12 bases remaining between them. This CDR3 is 12 amino acids long. CDR3 region: CASIGWGPEAFF. In nucleotides, the CDR3 is TGTGCCAGCATAGGTTGGGGGCCTGAAGCTTTCTTT.

This clonotype was seen ten or more times. The rearrangement links TRBV7-2 to TRBJ2-2; D ambiguous. CDR1 SGHTA and CDR2 FQGNSA come from the germline V gene. This CDR3 has 13 amino acids. Trimming stripped 5 bases from V and 5 bases from J, with 9 bases between. In DNA, the CDR3 is TGTGCCAGCAGCCTCTCCTTAACCGGGGAGCTGTTTTTT. It codes for CASSLSLTGELFF.

This clonotype was seen ten or more times. The chain is built from TRBV6-5 and TRBJ2-5; D perhaps matches TRBD2 (6 bases). Germline CDR1 is MNHEY and CDR2 is SVGAGI. Trimming pared 4 bases from V and 3 bases from J, leaving 12 bases between. This CDR3 spans 14 amino acids. CDR3: CASSSPPGEETQYF. The CDR3 coding sequence is TGTGCCAGCAGTTCCCCTCCGGGAGAAGAGACCCAGTACTTC.

Only a few counts were recorded for this clonotype. This chain links TRBV4-2 with TRBJ2-7; D is uncertain. The CDR3 consists of 16 residues. The germline CDR1 and CDR2 sequences are LGHNA and YNFKEQ. The germline V and J ends were trimmed by 1 base and 3 bases, with 16 bases remaining between them. The CDR3 nucleotides are TGTGCCAGCAGCCAAGGGTGGGGTTTGGGGAACTACGAGCAGTACTTC. Protein product: CASSQGWGLGNYEQYF.

This clonotype has a count of ten or more. The gene calls are TRBV7-9 and TRBJ2-2, with D unresolved. The V gene lost 3 bases and the J gene lost 8 bases, with 13 bases spanning the gap. Looked up from germline, CDR1 is SEHNR and CDR2 is FQNEAQ (reference sequence). The CDR3 length is 14 residues. The CDR3 DNA follows: TGTGCCAGCAGCTTCCTACTTGCTGGAGGGGAGCTGTTTTTT. Protein product: CASSFLLAGGELFF.

This clonotype was counted ten times or more. The chain has TRBV2 and TRBJ2-5, with TRBD2 identical over 7 bases. Germline V gene sequence: CDR1 SNHLY, CDR2 FYNNEI. This CDR3 is 15 amino acids long. The junction had 14 bases not matched to a gene; V was cut back by 8 bases and J by 5 bases. CDR3 DNA: TGTGCCAGCCGTAAAGGGGCGGCCGGGGGGGAGACCCAGTACTTC. Protein sequence: CASRKGAAGGETQYF.

This clonotype has a handful of counts. The V gene is TRBV6-2 or TRBV6-3, the J gene TRBJ2-5, with D tentatively TRBD2 (5 bases). Trimming took 6 bases from V and 3 from J, leaving 8 bases between them. From germline, CDR1 is MNHEY and CDR2 SVGEGT. CDR3 length equals 12 residues. This CDR3 is CASSPAEETQYF. The CDR3 coding sequence is TGTGCCAGCAGCCCAGCGGAAGAGACCCAGTACTTC.

The sample holds a few counts of this clonotype. The chain employs TRBV6-5 and TRBJ2-6; D might be TRBD1 (5 bases). CDR1 and CDR2 (germline): MNHEY, SVGAGI. The CDR3 loop spans 15 amino acids. Trimming left V 2 bases short and J 2 bases short, with 7 bases between. The CDR3 sequence: CASSYRGTGANVLTF. In DNA form, the CDR3 reads TGTGCCAGCAGTTACAGGGGAACTGGGGCCAACGTCCTGACTTTC.

This chain joins TRBV29-1 and TRBJ1-2; TRBD1 aligns across 8 bases. The V gene's germline CDR1 is SQVTM and CDR2 ANQGSEA. The CDR3 spans 13 residues. The V and J ends lost 6 bases and 0 bases, in that order; junction bases with no gene match: 3. As DNA, the CDR3 is TGCAGCGTCGCGACAGGGGCTAACTATGGCTACACCTTC. Protein sequence: CSVATGANYGYTF.

This clonotype has only one observation. This rearrangement joins TRBV6-6 to TRBJ1-2; TRBD1 is a possible D gene (6 bases). The CDR3 extends over 15 amino acids. Trimming removed 3 bases at V and 6 bases at J, with 17 bases between. Germline V CDR1 and CDR2: MNHNY, SVGAGI (reference sequence). The CDR3 sequence is CASSYLYRELDGYTF. The CDR3 DNA sequence: TGTGCCAGCAGTTATCTGTACAGGGAATTGGATGGCTACACCTTC.

This clonotype came up many times. CDR3 in amino acids: CASSPSQGNEQYF. DNA for the CDR3: TGCGCCAGCAGCCCGAGCCAGGGTAACGAGCAGTACTTC. The chain has TRBV4-1 and TRBJ2-7; perhaps TRBD1 as D (5 bases). The ends were cut back, 4 bases at V and 5 bases at J, with 12 bases in the middle. The CDR3 totals 13 residues. CDR1 and CDR2 from the germline V gene are MGHRA and YSYEKL.

This clonotype was counted ten times or more. The CDR3 region has the DNA TGCGCCAGCAGCTTGTCCCCAGGGAACTATGGCTACACCTTC. Protein product: CASSLSPGNYGYTF. The V gene is TRBV5-1, the J gene TRBJ1-2; the D gene is possibly TRBD1 (5 bases). This CDR3 is 14 amino acids long. Trimming removed 1 base from V and 2 bases from J, with 9 bases in between. The germline CDR1 and CDR2 sequences are SGHRS and YFSETQ.

The CDR3 DNA sequence: TGCGCCAGCAGCCAAGGGTCCGGGGATAATGAAAAACTGTTTTTT. Translating it yields CASSQGSGDNEKLFF. The V and J genes are TRBV4-1 and TRBJ1-4; unclear D gene. The CDR3 extends over 15 amino acids. CDR1 is MGHRA, CDR2 YSYEKL, per germline. V was trimmed by 1 base and J by 4 bases, leaving 10 bases between them.

There are many counts of this clonotype. This chain joins TRBV6-1 and TRBJ2-3; tentative D call: TRBD1 (6 bases). Germline CDR1 MNHNS, CDR2 SASEGT. This CDR3 has 12 residues. Trimming removed 11 bases at V and 3 bases at J, with 12 bases between. The CDR3 here is CAGGQQTDTQYF. In DNA, the CDR3 is TGTGCCGGCGGACAGCAGACAGATACGCAGTATTTT.

The chain carries TRBV15 and TRBJ2-5; the D gene could be TRBD1 or TRBD2 (6 bases each). CDR1 is LNHNV, CDR2 YYDKDF, per germline (reference sequence). Between the trimmed V and J ends, which lost 0 bases and 5 bases, there was a span of 10 bases. The length of the CDR3 is 14 residues. The CDR3 is CATSRDRGPETQYF. CDR3 nucleotide sequence: TGTGCCACCAGCAGAGACCGGGGGCCGGAGACCCAGTACTTC.

As to this clonotype: A much larger clone lies a single base off, so this may be a read error. The chain employs TRBV12-3 or TRBV12-4 and TRBJ2-2; D possibly corresponds to TRBD1 (5 bases). This CDR3 is built from 16 residues. V lost 3 bases and J 9 bases, leaving 20 bases between the germline ends. The CDR3 bases are TGTGCCAGCAGTTTCGTAAGGGGCTTACGGACCTGGGAGCTGTTTTTT. Translation: CASSFVRGLRTWELFF.

This clonotype was seen repeatedly, ten times or more. The chain carries TRBV4-3 and TRBJ2-1; D possibly corresponds to TRBD1 (5 bases). V gave up 0 bases and J gave up 0 bases, with 12 bases separating them. Germline assignment: CDR1 LGHNA and CDR2 YSLEER. The CDR3 is 17 residues long. CDR3 loop: CASSQEAEGDSYNEQFF. The CDR3 DNA sequence: TGCGCCAGCAGCCAAGAAGCCGAAGGGGACTCCTACAATGAGCAGTTCTTC.